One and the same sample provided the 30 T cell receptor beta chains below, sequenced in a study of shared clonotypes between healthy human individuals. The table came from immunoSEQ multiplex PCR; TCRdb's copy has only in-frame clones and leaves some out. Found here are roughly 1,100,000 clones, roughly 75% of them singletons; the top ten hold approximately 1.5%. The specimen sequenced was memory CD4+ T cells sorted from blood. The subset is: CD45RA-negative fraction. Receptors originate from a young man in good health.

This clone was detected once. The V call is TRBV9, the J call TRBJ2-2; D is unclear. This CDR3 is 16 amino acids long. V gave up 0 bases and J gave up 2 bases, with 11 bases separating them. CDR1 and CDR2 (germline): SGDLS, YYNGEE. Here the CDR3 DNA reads TGTGCCAGCAGCGTAGCTCCGACGGTTAACACCGGGGAGCTGTTTTTT. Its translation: CASSVAPTVNTGELFF.

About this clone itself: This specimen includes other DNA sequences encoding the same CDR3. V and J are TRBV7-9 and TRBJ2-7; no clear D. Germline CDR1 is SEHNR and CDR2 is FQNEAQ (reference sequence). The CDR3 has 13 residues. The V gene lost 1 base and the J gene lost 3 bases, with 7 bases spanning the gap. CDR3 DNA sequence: TGTGCCAGCAGCTTAGACACGAGCTACGAGCAGTACTTC. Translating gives CASSLDTSYEQYF.

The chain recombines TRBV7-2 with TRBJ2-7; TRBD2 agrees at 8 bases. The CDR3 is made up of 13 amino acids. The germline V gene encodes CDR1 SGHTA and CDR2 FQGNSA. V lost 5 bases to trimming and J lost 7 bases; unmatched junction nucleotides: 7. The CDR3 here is CASSQVAGREQYF. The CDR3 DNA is TGTGCCAGCAGCCAGGTAGCGGGGAGGGAGCAGTACTTC.

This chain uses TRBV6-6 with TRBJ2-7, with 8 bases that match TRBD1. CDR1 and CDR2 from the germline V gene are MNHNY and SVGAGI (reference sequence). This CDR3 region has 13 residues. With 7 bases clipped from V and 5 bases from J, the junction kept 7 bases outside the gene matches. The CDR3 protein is CASKDRVLDEQYF. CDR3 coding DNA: TGTGCCAGCAAGGACAGGGTACTCGACGAGCAGTACTTC.

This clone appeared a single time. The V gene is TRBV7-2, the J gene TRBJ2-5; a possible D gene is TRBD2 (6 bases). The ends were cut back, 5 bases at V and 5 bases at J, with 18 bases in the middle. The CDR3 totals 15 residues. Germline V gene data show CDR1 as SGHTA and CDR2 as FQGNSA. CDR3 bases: TGTGCCAGCAGCCCCCAGGCGGGATTCGCGGAGACCCAGTACTTC. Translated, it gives CASSPQAGFAETQYF. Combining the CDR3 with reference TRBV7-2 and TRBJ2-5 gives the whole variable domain GAGVSQSPSNKVTEKGKDVELRCDPISGHTALYWYRQSLGQGLEFLIYFQGNSAPDKSGLPSDRFSAERTGGSVSTLTIQRTQQEDSAVYLCASSPQAGFAETQYFGPGTRLLVL.

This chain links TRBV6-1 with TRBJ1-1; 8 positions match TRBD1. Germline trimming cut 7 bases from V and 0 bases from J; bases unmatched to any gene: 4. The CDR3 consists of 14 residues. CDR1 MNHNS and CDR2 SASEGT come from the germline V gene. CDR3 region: CASTPGQVNTEAFF. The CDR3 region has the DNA TGTGCCAGCACTCCGGGACAGGTGAACACTGAAGCTTTCTTT.

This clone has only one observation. The CDR3 is CAWRPGFNSPLHF. The CDR3, as DNA: TGTGCCTGGAGGCCAGGATTTAATTCACCCCTCCACTTT. The V gene is TRBV30, the J gene TRBJ1-6; D gene ambiguous. Germline lookup yields CDR1 GTSNPN and CDR2 SVGIG (reference sequence). V lost 3 bases and J lost 6, with 9 bases in between. The CDR3 length is 13 residues.

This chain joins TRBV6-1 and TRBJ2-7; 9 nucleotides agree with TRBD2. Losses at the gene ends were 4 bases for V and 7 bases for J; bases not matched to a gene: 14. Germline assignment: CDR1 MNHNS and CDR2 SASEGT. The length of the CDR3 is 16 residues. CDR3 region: CASSGLPGLAPREQYF. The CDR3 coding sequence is TGTGCCAGCAGTGGCCTGCCGGGACTAGCCCCTCGAGAGCAGTACTTC.

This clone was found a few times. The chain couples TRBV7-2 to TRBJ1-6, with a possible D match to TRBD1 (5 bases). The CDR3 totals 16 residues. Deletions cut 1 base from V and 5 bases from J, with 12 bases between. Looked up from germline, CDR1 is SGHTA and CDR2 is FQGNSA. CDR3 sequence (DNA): TGTGCCAGCAGCTTAGATTGGGGCAGGGATAATTCACCCCTCCACTTT. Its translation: CASSLDWGRDNSPLHF.

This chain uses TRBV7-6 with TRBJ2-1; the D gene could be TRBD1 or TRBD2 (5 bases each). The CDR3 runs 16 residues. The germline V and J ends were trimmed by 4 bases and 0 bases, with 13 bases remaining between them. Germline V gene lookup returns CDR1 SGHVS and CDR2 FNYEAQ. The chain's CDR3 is CASSSRDGSSYNEQFF. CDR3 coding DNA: TGTGCCAGCAGCTCAAGGGACGGTAGCTCCTACAATGAGCAGTTCTTC.

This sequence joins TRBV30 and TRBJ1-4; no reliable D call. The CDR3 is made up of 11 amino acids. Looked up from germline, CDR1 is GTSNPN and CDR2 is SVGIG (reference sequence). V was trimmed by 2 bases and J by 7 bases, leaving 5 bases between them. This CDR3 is CAWSNAEKLFF. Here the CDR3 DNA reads TGTGCCTGGAGTAACGCTGAAAAACTGTTTTTT.

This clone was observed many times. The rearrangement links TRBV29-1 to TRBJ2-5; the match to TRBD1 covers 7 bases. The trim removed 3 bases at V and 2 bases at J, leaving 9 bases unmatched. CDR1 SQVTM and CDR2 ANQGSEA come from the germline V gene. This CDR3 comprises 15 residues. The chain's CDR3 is CSVETGQLKQETQYF. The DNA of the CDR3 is TGCAGCGTTGAGACGGGACAGCTCAAACAAGAGACCCAGTACTTC. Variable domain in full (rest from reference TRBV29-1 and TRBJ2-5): SAVISQKPSRDICQRGTSLTIQCQVDSQVTMMFWYRQQPGQSLTLIATANQGSEATYESGFVIDKFPISRPNLTFSTLTVSNMSPEDSSIYLCSVETGQLKQETQYFGPGTRLLVL.

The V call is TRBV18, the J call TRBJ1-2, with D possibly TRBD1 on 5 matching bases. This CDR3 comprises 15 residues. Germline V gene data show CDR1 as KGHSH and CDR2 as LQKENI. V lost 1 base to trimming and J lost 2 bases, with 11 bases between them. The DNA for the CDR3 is TGTGCCAGCTCACCACGCGGGGCGGAGAACTATGGCTACACCTTC. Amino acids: CASSPRGAENYGYTF.

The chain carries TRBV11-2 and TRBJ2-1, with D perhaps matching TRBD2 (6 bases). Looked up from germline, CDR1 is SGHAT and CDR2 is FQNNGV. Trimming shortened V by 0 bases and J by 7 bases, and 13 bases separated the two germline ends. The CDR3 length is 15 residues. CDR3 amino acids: CASSLDRLGRNEQFF. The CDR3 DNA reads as TGTGCCAGCAGCTTAGATCGACTAGGACGGAATGAGCAGTTCTTC.

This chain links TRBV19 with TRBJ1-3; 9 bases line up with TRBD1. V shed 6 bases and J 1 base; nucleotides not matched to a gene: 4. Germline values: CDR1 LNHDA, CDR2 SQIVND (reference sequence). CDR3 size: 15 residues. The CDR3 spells CASRTGGRSGNTIYF. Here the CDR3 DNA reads TGTGCCAGTAGGACAGGGGGTCGGTCTGGAAACACCATATATTTT.

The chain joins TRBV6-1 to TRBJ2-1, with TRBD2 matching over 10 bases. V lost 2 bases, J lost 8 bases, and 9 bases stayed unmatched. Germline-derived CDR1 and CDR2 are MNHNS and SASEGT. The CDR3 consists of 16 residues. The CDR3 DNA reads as TGTGCCAGCAGTGAAAGGGTTAGCGGGGGGCCCGATGAGCAGTTCTTC. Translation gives CASSERVSGGPDEQFF.

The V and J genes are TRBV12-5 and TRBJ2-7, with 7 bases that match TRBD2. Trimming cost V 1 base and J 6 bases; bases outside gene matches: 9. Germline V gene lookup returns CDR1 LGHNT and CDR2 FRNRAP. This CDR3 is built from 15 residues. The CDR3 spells CASGLGAGRAVEQYF. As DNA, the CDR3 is TGTGCTAGTGGTTTGGGAGCGGGGCGTGCGGTCGAGCAGTACTTC.

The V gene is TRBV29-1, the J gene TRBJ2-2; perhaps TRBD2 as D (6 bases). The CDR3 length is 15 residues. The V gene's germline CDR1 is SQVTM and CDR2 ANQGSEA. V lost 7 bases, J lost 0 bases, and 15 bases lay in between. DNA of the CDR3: TGCAGCGCCGGGAGTGGGGAACCGAACACCGGGGAGCTGTTTTTT. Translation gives CSAGSGEPNTGELFF.

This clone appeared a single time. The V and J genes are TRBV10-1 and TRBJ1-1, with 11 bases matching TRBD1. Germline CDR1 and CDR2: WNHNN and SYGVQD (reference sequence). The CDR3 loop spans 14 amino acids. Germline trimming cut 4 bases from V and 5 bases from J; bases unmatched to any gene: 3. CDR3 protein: CASSGGQGGTEAFF. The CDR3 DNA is TGCGCCAGCAGTGGGGGACAGGGGGGAACTGAAGCTTTCTTT.

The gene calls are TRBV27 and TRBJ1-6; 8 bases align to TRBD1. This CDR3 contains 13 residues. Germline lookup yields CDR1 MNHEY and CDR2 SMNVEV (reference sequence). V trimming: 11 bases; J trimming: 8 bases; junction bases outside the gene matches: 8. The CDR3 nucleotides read TGTGCCGGCGCGGCCAGGGGGCATTCACCCCTCCACTTT. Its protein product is CAGAARGHSPLHF.

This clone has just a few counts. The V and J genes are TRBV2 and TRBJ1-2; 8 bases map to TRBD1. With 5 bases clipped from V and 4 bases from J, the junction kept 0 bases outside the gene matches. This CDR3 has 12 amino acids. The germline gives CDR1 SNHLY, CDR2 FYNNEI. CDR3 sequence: CASSTGGYGYTF. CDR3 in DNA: TGTGCCAGCAGTACAGGGGGCTATGGCTACACCTTC.

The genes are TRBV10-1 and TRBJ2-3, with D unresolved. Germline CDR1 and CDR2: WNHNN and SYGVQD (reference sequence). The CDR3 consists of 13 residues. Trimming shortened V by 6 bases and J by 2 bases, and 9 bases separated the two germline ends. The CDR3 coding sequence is TGCGCCAGCAGCGCCGGGCACACAGATACGCAGTATTTT. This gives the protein CASSAGHTDTQYF.

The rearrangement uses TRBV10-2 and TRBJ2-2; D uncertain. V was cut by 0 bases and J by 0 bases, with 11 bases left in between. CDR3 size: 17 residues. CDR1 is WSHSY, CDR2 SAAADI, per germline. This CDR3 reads CASSESYGVTNTGELFF. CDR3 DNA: TGCGCCAGCAGTGAGTCGTACGGCGTTACGAACACCGGGGAGCTGTTTTTT.

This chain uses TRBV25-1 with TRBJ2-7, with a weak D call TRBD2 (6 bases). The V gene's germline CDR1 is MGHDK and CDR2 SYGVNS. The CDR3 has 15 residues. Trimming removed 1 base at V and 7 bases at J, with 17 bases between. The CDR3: CASSEFLGSDREQYF. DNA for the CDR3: TGTGCCAGCAGTGAATTCCTCGGGAGTGACCGGGAGCAGTACTTC.

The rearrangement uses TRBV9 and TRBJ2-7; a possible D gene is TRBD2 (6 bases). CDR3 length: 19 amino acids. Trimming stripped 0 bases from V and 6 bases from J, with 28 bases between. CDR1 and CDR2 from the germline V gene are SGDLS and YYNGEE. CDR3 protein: CASSVVGGGIAESKCEQYF. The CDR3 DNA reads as TGTGCCAGCAGCGTAGTGGGGGGAGGTATTGCTGAATCCAAATGCGAGCAGTACTTC.

The CDR3 protein is CASGVGPGYTF. The CDR3 DNA is TGTGCCAGCGGTGTCGGACCTGGCTACACCTTC. The chain uses TRBV6-5 and TRBJ1-2; unclear D gene. V gave up 8 bases and J gave up 7 bases, with 11 bases separating them. Per the germline V gene, CDR1 is MNHEY and CDR2 is SVGAGI. This CDR3 has 11 amino acids.

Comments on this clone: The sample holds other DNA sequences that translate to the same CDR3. CDR3 sequence (DNA): TGCAGCGTTGACAGGGGGGGAGAGACCCAGTACTTC. It is translated as CSVDRGGETQYF. The chain links TRBV29-1 to TRBJ2-5; D may match TRBD1 or TRBD2 (7 bases each). The germline V gene has CDR1 SQVTM and CDR2 ANQGSEA. There are 12 residues in the CDR3. Deletions cut 3 bases from V and 4 bases from J, with 9 bases between.

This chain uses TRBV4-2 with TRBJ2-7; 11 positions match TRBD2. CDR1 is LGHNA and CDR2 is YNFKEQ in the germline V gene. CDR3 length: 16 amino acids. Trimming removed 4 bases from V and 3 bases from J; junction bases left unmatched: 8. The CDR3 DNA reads TGTGCCAGCAGCCTATTACTAGCGGGGGAACTCTACGAGCAGTACTTC. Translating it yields CASSLLLAGELYEQYF.

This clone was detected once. The CDR3 DNA reads as TGTGCCAGCAAAAAGCGGGAGAAGGCTGAGCAGTACTTC. Its protein is CASKKREKAEQYF. The chain combines TRBV7-2 with TRBJ2-7, with 8 nucleotides matching TRBD2. With 7 bases clipped from V and 7 bases from J, the junction kept 9 bases outside the gene matches. This CDR3 region has 13 residues. Germline CDR1 SGHTA, CDR2 FQGNSA.

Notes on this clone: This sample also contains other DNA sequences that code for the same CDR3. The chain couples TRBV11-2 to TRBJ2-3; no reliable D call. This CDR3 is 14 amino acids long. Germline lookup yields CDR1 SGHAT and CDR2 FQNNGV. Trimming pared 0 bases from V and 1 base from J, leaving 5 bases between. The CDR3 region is CASSLDSGTDTQYF. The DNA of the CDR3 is TGTGCCAGCAGCTTAGACTCCGGCACAGATACGCAGTATTTT.